The 8 T cell receptor beta chains presented below share a single source sample, sequenced in a study of CD8 T cells in ankylosing spondylitis. TCRdb re-derived calls from the 5' RACE reads in MiXCR, one entry per CDR3 protein. In the table there are fewer than 130,000 distinct CDR3 sequences, 24% of which are singletons. The specimen sequenced was synovial fluid, either unsorted or a sorted T cell fraction (not recorded which). These receptors were obtained from a male donor with ankylosing spondylitis.

V gene TRBV19 combines with J gene TRBJ1-1; 7 nucleotides agree with TRBD1. CDR1 is LNHDA, CDR2 SQIVND, per germline (reference sequence). With V trimmed by 10 bases and J by 7 bases, 6 bases remained unmatched. The CDR3 has 11 residues. The CDR3 DNA sequence: TGTGCCACCAGACAGGGTTATGAAGCTTTCTTT. Its protein is CATRQGYEAFF.

This chain links TRBV6-6 with TRBJ2-4; perhaps TRBD1 as D (6 bases). This CDR3 spans 12 amino acids. Looked up from germline, CDR1 is MNHNY and CDR2 is SVGAGI (reference sequence). Trimming took off 7 bases at V and 15 bases at J, with 19 bases between the two ends. The CDR3 nucleotides are TGTGCCAGCAAAACAGGGTGGACCAGGCGGTACTTC. Its translation: CASKTGWTRRYF.

This clonotype occurred a few times. The rearrangement joins TRBV29-1 to TRBJ1-2; weak D call: TRBD1 (5 bases). Trimming removed 7 bases from V and 0 bases from J, with 15 bases in between. The length of the CDR3 is 14 residues. Germline CDR1 reads SQVTM; CDR2 reads ANQGSEA. CDR3 residues: CSALLRDANYGYTF. In DNA, the CDR3 is TGCAGCGCCCTCCTTCGGGACGCTAACTATGGCTACACCTTC.

This clonotype was seen many times. The V call is TRBV7-2, the J call TRBJ2-7; D unresolved. The CDR3 consists of 11 residues. Germline V CDR1 and CDR2: SGHTA, FQGNSA. V shed 5 bases and J shed 4 bases, with 6 bases lying between them. CDR3 in DNA: TGTGCCAGCAGCGCGACTTACGAGCAGTACTTC. This translates into CASSATYEQYF.

The V gene is TRBV2, the J gene TRBJ1-2; TRBD1 might be the D (5 bases). Trimming shortened V by 3 bases and J by 5 bases, and 13 bases separated the two germline ends. The CDR3 covers 14 residues. Germline CDR1 SNHLY, CDR2 FYNNEI. The CDR3 region is CASSDPGGSYGYTF. Written as DNA, the CDR3 is TGTGCCAGCAGTGATCCGGGGGGATCTTATGGCTACACCTTC.

This chain's CDR3 is CASSETGKYGYTF. CDR3 in DNA: TGTGCCAGCAGTGAAACCGGAAAATATGGCTACACCTTC. The rearrangement uses TRBV6-1 and TRBJ1-2; D is unresolved. The CDR3 is made up of 13 amino acids. CDR1 and CDR2 from the germline V gene are MNHNS and SASEGT. V gave up 2 bases and J gave up 5 bases, with 9 bases separating them.

The V call is TRBV19, the J call TRBJ2-3; D might be TRBD2 (6 bases). Germline assignment: CDR1 LNHDA and CDR2 SQIVND (reference sequence). Trimming took 7 bases from V and 4 from J, leaving 21 bases between them. The CDR3 covers 16 residues. CDR3: CASNSPGSSQADTQYF. CDR3 DNA sequence: TGTGCCAGTAACTCCCCCGGGAGCTCTCAGGCAGATACGCAGTATTTT.

This clonotype has at least ten counts. This sequence joins TRBV7-8 and TRBJ1-1; a weak D match, TRBD1 (6 bases). This CDR3 is built from 14 residues. The germline V gene encodes CDR1 SGHVS and CDR2 FQNEAQ. The germline V and J ends were trimmed by 4 bases and 2 bases, with 11 bases remaining between them. The CDR3 DNA sequence: TGTGCCAGCAGCTCGGGACACCCAAACACTGAAGCTTTCTTT. It yields the protein CASSSGHPNTEAFF.